This TCR beta chain is drawn from a study of monozygotic twins with inflammatory bowel disease. Study-level points and caveats: IBD patients shared fewer clonotypes with other individuals than healthy twins, especially patients with disease activity signs.

A note on this clonotype: Antigen unknown.

The CDR3 is made up of 13 amino acids. Germline V CDR1 and CDR2: SGHRS, YFSETQ. Researchers used template switching to add UMIs featuring a 6-nucleotide sample barcode. For each CDR3 protein, TCRdb gives one entry from its re-call of the 5' RACE reads, without DNA. The sample has roughly 200,000 distinct CDR3 sequences. This receptor was taken from a human donor with ulcerative colitis or Crohn's disease, or a healthy co-twin of an affected twin (not recorded which). The sample taken for sequencing was blood. The chain recombines TRBV5-1 with TRBJ2-1; there is no DNA to check the TCRdb D call of TRBD2. CDR3 sequence: CASRTSGGNEQFF.